The rows below give T cell receptor beta chains drawn from one sample of a study of graft-versus-host responses after intestinal transplantation. Measured with immunoSEQ multiplex PCR; TCRdb has only the in-frame clones, and not every one. The top ten clones hold about 0.3% of a sample with some 92,000 clones, around 90% of them seen once. These receptors' antigens are unknown. Source: unstimulated CD4+ T cells sorted from spleen or lymph node cells, taken before intestinal transplant. The receptors come from a human donor who received an intestinal transplant. Both conserved end residues are part of each CDR3. Not all rows give a size; the values are once, few, many and, for expanded clones, a class.

j_call	v_call	clone_size	cdr3_aa
TRBJ2-5	TRBV5-1	-	CACSLTSPQETQYF
TRBJ2-7	TRBV21-1	-	CASSYFRRRSAYALWYF
TRBJ2-1	TRBV7-9	-	CASSLGLSGSGSYNEQFF
TRBJ1-2	TRBV5-1	-	CASSPGTGFSYTF
TRBJ1-5	TRBV6-6	-	CASMMWVGQPQHF
TRBJ2-3	TRBV13	-	CASSLERDTQYF
TRBJ1-1	TRBV5-6	-	CASSGAGALVRTEAFF
TRBJ1-1	TRBV30	once	CAWSPGGILEAFF
TRBJ2-1	TRBV5-4	-	CASTLGLAVSYNEQFF
TRBJ1-1	TRBV11-2	few	CASSLTGQHNAEAFF
TRBJ1-2	TRBV7-8	-	CASRRTGSNYGYTF